This T cell receptor beta chain was sequenced for a study of T-cell reconstitution after alpha-beta-depleted transplantation in children. At least ten counts were recorded for this clonotype. The CDR3 consists of 15 residues. Looked up from germline, CDR1 is LGHNA and CDR2 is YNFKEQ. V trimming: 0 bases; J trimming: 6 bases; junction bases outside the gene matches: 0. Preparation of the TCRbeta library used unique molecular identifiers. TCRdb re-derived calls from the PCR reads in MiXCR, one entry per CDR3 protein. The sample has 900,000 or so distinct CDR3 sequences, around 15% seen once; the top ten hold 5%.

This sample comprised PBMCs, mostly from graft donor cells, obtained 360 days after TCRalphabeta/CD19-depleted stem cell transplant. The chain combines TRBV4-2 with TRBJ2-3; 13 bases agree with TRBD2. The receptor was isolated from a male patient between 10 and 17 years old who had a stem cell transplant for acute lymphoblastic leukemia, so the T cells may come from the graft donor. The CDR3 here is CASSQETSGRDTQYF. The CDR3 DNA reads as TGTGCCAGCAGCCAAGAGACTAGCGGGAGGGATACGCAGTATTTT.